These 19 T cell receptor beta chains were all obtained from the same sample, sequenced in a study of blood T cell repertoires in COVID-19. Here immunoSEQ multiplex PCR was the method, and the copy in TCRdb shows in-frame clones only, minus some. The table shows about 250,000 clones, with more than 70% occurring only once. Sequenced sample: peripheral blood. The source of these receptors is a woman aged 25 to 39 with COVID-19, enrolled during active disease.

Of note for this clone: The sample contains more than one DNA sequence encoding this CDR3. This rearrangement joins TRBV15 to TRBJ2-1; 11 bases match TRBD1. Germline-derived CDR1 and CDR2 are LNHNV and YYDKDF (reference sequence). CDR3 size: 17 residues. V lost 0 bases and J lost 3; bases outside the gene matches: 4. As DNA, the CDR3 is TGTGCCACCAGCAGAGATCGGGGGACAGGGGGCTACAATGAGCAGTTCTTC. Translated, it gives CATSRDRGTGGYNEQFF.

DNA for the CDR3: TGCAGCGTGACGTCCCGGGACAGGGCAACTAATGAAAAACTGTTTTTT. It yields the protein CSVTSRDRATNEKLFF. The rearrangement joins TRBV29-1 to TRBJ1-4; 9 bases match TRBD1. The CDR3 extends over 16 amino acids. The V and J ends lost 6 bases and 0 bases, in that order; junction bases with no gene match: 8. From germline, CDR1 is SQVTM and CDR2 ANQGSEA. The full variable domain, with the rest looked up from reference TRBV29-1 and TRBJ1-4, is SAVISQKPSRDICQRGTSLTIQCQVDSQVTMMFWYRQQPGQSLTLIATANQGSEATYESGFVIDKFPISRPNLTFSTLTVSNMSPEDSSIYLCSVTSRDRATNEKLFFGSGTQLSVL.

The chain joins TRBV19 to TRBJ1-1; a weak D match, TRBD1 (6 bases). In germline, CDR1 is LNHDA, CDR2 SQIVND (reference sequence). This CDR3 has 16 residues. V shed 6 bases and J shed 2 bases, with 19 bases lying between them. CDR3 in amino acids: CASRPAYGGGNTEAFF. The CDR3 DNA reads TGTGCCAGTAGACCAGCTTACGGTGGGGGCAACACTGAAGCTTTCTTT.

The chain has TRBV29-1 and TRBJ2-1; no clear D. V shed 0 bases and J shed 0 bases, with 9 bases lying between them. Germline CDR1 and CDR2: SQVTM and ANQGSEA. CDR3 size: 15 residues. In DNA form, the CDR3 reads TGCAGCGTTGAAGATCCGAGTAGCTCCTACAATGAGCAGTTCTTC. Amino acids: CSVEDPSSSYNEQFF.

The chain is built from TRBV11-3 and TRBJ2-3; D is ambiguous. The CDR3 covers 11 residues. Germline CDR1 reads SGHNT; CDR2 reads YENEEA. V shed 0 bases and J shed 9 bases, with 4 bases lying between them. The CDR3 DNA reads TGTGCCAGCAGCTTAGACGCGACGCAGTATTTT. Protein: CASSLDATQYF.

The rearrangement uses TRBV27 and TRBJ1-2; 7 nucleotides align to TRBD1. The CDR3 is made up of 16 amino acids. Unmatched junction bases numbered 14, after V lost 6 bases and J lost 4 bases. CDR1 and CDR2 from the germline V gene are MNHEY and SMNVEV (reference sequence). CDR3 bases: TGTGCCAGCAGCCCAGCTGCGACAGGGCAGGTCTATGGCTACACCTTC. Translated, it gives CASSPAATGQVYGYTF.

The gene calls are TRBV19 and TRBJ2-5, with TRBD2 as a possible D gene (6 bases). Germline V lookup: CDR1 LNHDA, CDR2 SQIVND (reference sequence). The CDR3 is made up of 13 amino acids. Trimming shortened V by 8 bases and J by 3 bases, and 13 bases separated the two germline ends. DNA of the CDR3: TGTGCCAGTCCCTGGGACTCGGAAGAGACCCAGTACTTC. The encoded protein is CASPWDSEETQYF.

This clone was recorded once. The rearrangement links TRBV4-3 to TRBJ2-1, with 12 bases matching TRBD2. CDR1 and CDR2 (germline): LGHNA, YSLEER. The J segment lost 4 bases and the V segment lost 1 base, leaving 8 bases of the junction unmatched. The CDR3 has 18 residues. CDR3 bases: TGCGCCAGCAGCCAAGGGCCCGACGGACTAGCGGGGTACAATGAGCAGTTCTTC. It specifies CASSQGPDGLAGYNEQFF.

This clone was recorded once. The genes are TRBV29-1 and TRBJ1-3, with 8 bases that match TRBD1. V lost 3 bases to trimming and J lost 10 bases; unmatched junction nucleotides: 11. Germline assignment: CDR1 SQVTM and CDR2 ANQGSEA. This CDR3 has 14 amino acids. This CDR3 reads CSVEEDRVPPTIYF. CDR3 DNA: TGCAGCGTTGAGGAGGACAGGGTACCCCCGACCATATATTTT. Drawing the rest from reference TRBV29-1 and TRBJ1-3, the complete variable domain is SAVISQKPSRDICQRGTSLTIQCQVDSQVTMMFWYRQQPGQSLTLIATANQGSEATYESGFVIDKFPISRPNLTFSTLTVSNMSPEDSSIYLCSVEEDRVPPTIYFGEGSWLTVV.

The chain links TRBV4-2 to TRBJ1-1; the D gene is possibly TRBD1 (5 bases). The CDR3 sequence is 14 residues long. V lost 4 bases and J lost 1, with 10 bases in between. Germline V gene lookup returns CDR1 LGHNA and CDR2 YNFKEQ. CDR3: CASSPGGRNTEAFF. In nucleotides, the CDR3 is TGTGCCAGCAGCCCGGGGGGAAGGAACACTGAAGCTTTCTTT.

CDR3 nucleotides: TGTGCCAGCAGTTACGTCAGGGCGAACACCGGGGAGCTGTTTTTT. Translated: CASSYVRANTGELFF. This chain links TRBV6-5 with TRBJ2-2; perhaps TRBD1 as D (5 bases). Germline V gene data show CDR1 as MNHEY and CDR2 as SVGAGI. The V gene lost 2 bases and the J gene lost 0 bases, with 7 bases spanning the gap. The CDR3 has 15 residues.

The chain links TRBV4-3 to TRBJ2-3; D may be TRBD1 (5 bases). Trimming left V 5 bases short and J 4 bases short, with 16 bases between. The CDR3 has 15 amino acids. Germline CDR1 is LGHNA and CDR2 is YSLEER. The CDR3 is CASSSSPIGADTQYF. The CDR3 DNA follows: TGCGCCAGCAGCTCATCTCCCATAGGGGCAGATACGCAGTATTTT.

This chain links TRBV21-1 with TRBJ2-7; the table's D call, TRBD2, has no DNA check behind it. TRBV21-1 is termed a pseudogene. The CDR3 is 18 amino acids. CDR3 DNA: TGTGCCAGCACGGCCGGGACTAGCGGAACCCGGGGCTCCTACGAGCAGTACGTC. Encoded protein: CASTAGTSGTRGSYEQYV.

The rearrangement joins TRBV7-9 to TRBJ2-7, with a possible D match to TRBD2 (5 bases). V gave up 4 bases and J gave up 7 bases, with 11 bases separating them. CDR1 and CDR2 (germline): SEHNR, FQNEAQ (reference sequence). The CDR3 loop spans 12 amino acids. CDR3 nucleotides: TGTGCCAGCAGCTGGTCCGGGGAGGAGCAGTACGTC. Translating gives CASSWSGEEQYV.

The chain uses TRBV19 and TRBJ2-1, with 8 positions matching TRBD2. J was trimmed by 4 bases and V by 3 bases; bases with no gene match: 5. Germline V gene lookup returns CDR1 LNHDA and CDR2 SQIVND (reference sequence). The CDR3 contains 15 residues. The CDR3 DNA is TGTGCCAGTAGTATGGGCCTAGCGGGTTACAATGAGCAGTTCTTC. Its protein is CASSMGLAGYNEQFF.

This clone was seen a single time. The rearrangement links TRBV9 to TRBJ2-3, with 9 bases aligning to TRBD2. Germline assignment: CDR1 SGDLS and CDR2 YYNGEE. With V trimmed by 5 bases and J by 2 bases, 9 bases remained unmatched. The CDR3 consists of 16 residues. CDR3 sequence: CASRPPSGRNTDTQYF. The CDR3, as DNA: TGTGCCAGCAGACCCCCCAGCGGGAGGAACACAGATACGCAGTATTTT.

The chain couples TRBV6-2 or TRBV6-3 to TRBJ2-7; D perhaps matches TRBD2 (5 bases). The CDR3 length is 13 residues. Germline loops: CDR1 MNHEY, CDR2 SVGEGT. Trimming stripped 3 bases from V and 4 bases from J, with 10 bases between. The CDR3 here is CASSYGLLYEQYF. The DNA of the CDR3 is TGTGCCAGCAGTTATGGACTTCTATACGAGCAGTACTTC.

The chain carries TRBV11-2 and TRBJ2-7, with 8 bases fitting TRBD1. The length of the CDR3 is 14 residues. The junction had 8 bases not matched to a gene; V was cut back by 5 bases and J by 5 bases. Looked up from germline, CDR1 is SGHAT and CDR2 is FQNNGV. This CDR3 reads CASSPRDRINEQYF. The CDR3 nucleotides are TGTGCCAGCAGCCCCCGGGACAGGATAAACGAGCAGTACTTC.

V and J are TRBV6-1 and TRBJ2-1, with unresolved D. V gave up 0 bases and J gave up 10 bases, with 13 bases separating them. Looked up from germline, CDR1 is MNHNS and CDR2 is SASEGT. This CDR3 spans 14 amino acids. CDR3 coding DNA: TGTGCCAGCAGTGAAGCGCTTCAGTTACGAGAGCAGTTCTTC. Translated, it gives CASSEALQLREQFF.